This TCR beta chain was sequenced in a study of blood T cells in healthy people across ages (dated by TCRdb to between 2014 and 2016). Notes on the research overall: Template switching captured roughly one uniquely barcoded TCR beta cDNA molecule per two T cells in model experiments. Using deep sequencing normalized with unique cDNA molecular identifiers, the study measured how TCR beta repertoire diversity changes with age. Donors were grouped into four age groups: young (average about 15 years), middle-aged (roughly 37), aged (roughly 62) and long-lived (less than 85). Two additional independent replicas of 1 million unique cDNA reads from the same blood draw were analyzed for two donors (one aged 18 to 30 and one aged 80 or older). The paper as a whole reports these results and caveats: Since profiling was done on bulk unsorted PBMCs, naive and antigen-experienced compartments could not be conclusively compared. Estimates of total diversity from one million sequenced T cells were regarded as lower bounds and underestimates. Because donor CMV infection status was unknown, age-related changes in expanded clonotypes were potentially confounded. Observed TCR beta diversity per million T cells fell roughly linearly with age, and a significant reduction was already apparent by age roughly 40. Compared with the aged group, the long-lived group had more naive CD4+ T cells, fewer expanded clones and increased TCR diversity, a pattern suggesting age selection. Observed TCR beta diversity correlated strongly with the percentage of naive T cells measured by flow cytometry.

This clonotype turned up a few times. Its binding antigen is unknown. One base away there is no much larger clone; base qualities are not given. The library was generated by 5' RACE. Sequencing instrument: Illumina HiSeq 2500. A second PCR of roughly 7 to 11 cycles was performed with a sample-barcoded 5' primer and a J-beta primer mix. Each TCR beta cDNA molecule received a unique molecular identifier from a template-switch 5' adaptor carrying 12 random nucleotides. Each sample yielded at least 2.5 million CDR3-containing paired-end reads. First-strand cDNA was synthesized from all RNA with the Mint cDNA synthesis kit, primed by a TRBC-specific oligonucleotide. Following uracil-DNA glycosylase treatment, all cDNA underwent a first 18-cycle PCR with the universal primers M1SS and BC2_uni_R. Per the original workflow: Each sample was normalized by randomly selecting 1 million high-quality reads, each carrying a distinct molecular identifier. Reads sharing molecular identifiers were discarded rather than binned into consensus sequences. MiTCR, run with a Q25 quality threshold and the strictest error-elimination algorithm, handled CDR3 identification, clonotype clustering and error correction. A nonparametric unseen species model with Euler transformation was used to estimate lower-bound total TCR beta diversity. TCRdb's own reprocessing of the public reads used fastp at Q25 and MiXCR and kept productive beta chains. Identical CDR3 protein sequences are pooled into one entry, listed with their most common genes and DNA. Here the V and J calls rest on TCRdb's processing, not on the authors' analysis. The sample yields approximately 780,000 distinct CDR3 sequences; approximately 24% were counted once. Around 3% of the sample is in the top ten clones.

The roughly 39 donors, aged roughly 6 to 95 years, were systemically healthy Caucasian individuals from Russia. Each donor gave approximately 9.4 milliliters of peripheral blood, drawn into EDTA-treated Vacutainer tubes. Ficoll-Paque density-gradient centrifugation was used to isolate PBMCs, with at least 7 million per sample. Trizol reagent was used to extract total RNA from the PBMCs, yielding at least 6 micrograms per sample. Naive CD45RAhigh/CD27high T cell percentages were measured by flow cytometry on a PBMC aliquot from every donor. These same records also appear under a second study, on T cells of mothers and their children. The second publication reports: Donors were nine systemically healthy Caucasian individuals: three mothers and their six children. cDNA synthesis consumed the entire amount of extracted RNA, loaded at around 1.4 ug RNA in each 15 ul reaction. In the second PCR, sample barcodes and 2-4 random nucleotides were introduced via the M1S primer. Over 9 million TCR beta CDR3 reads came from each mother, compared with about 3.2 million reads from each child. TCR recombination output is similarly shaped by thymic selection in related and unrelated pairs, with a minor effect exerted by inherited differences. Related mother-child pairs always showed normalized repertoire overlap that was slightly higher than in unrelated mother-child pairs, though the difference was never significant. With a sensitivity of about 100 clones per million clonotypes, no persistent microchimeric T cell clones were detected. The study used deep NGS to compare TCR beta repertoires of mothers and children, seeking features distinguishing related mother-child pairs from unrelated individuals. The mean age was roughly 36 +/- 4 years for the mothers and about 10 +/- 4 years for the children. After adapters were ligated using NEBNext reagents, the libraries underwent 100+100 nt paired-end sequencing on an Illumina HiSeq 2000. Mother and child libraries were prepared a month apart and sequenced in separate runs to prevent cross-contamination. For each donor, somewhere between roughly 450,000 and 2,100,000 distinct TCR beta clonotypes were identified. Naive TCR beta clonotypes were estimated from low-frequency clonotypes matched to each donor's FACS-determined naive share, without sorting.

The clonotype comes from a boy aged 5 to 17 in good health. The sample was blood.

The nucleotides read TGTGCCAGCATGAGGCGGGGACAAGAGACCCAGTACTTC. This yields the protein CASMRRGQETQYF. The V and J segments used are TRBV11-2 and TRBJ2-5; the D region possibly corresponds to TRBD2 (6 bases align). For CDR1 and CDR2, the germline V gene lists SGHAT and FQNNGV. The junction carries 11 bases between V and J, which are trimmed by 7 bases and 2 bases respectively. From cysteine to phenylalanine, the CDR3 is 13 amino acids long. Only the CDR3 portion is preserved as DNA: 39 bases, with reading frame beginning at the first base. The entire variable domain, with the stretches around the CDR3 drawn from the reference TRBV11-2 and TRBJ2-5 proteins, is EAGVAQSPRYKIIEKRQSVAFWCNPISGHATLYWYQQILGQGPKLLIQFQNNGVVDDSQLPKDRFSAERLKGVDSTLKIQPAKLEDSAVYLCASMRRGQETQYFGPGTRLLVL.